This TCR beta chain came from a study of cytomegalovirus exposure and HLA in healthy donors. This clone was seen only a few times. V was clipped by 4 bases and J by 5 bases; unmatched bases: 7. Germline CDR1 and CDR2: SEHNR and FQNEAQ (reference sequence). There are 15 residues in the CDR3. The PCR had 60 Vbeta and 13 Jbeta primers. The table came from immunoSEQ multiplex PCR; TCRdb's copy has only in-frame clones and leaves some out. The sample lists about 130,000 clones; roughly 84% were seen once. The V call is TRBV7-9, the J call TRBJ1-4; 7 bases map to TRBD1. The TCR originated in a man between 45 and 60 years old in good health and CMV-seronegative. Sequencing was carried out using PBMCs. Here the CDR3 DNA reads TGTGCCAGCAGCTCGACAGGGAGAGGGAATGAAAAACTGTTTTTT. It encodes CASSSTGRGNEKLFF.